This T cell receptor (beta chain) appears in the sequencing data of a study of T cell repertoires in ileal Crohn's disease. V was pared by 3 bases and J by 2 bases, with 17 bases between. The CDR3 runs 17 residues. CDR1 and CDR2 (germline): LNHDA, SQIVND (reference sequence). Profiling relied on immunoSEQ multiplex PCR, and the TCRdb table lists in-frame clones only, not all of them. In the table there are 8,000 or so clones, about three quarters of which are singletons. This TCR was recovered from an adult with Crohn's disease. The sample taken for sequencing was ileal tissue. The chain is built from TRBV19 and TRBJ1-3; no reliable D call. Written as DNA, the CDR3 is TGTGCCAGTAGTATCGACGGGAGGACTAGGACTGGAAACACCATATATTTT. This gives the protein CASSIDGRTRTGNTIYF.